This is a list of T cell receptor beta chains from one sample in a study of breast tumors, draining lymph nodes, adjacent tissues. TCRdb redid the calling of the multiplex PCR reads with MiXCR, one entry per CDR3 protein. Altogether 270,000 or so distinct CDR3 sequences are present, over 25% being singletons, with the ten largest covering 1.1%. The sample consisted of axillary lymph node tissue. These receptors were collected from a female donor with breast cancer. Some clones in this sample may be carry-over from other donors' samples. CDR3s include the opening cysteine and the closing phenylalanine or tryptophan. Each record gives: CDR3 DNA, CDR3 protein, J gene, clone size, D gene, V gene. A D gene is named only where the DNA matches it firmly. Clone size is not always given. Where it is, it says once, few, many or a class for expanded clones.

DNA: TGTGCCAGCAGTGAGGGACAGGGAGGCTACACCTTC; CDR3: CASSEGQGGYTF; J: TRBJ1-2; size: .; D: TRBD1; V: TRBV2
DNA: TGTGCCTGGACATCGGGCGACTCTTCTTCTGAGCAGTTCTTC; CDR3: CAWTSGDSSSEQFF; J: TRBJ2-1; size: few; D: .; V: TRBV30
DNA: TGCAGTGCTACCGCAGGGTTCGGGACTTCAGAGACCCAGTACTTC; CDR3: CSATAGFGTSETQYF; J: TRBJ2-5; size: many; D: .; V: TRBV20-1
DNA: TGTGCCAGCAGCTTAGTTCCTAGCGCGATCGGAGAGACCCAGTACTTC; CDR3: CASSLVPSAIGETQYF; J: TRBJ2-5; size: .; D: .; V: TRBV11-2
DNA: TGTGCCAGCAGCTCCCAACCCTCGAACACTGAAGCTTTCTTT; CDR3: CASSSQPSNTEAFF; J: TRBJ1-1; size: .; D: .; V: TRBV7-3
DNA: TGTGCCAGCAGCTTTGGGGGGAGAAGCACAGATACGCAGTATTTT; CDR3: CASSFGGRSTDTQYF; J: TRBJ2-3; size: many; D: .; V: TRBV11-2
DNA: TGCAGTGCTAGAGAAGGGGGACAGGATCAGCCCCAGCATTTT; CDR3: CSAREGGQDQPQHF; J: TRBJ1-5; size: many; D: TRBD1; V: TRBV20-1
DNA: TGTGCCAGCAGCTCCGGAAACTATGGCCACACCTTC; CDR3: CASSSGNYGHTF; J: TRBJ1-2; size: .; D: .; V: TRBV11-2
DNA: TGTGCCAGCAGTGTGTCCCTGGCTAGCGGGAGCGACGAGCAGTACTTC; CDR3: CASSVSLASGSDEQYF; J: TRBJ2-7; size: many; D: TRBD2; V: TRBV2
DNA: TGCAGTGCTAGAGACCCCGGACAGCCGAGATCGAGGGAGCAGTACTTC; CDR3: CSARDPGQPRSREQYF; J: TRBJ2-7; size: many; D: .; V: TRBV20-1
DNA: TGTGCCAGCAGCTTAGGTCCGTTGGCGATTACCTACGAGCAGTACTTC; CDR3: CASSLGPLAITYEQYF; J: TRBJ2-7; size: many; D: .; V: TRBV7-9
DNA: TGTGCCACCAGCGCCCGGGACACAGCTCAAGAGACCCAGTACTTC; CDR3: CATSARDTAQETQYF; J: TRBJ2-5; size: many; D: .; V: TRBV15
DNA: TGTGCCAGCAGTGCTGAAAGCGGAGCCACCTACAATGAGCAGTTCTTC; CDR3: CASSAESGATYNEQFF; J: TRBJ2-1; size: .; D: .; V: TRBV25-1
DNA: TGTGCCAGCAGACGCAGGGGGCCTGGAAACACCATATATTTT; CDR3: CASRRRGPGNTIYF; J: TRBJ1-3; size: many; D: TRBD1; V: TRBV12-3/TRBV12-4
DNA: TGTGCCAGCAGTCGCGACAGGGCCTTCTATGGCTACACCTTC; CDR3: CASSRDRAFYGYTF; J: TRBJ1-2; size: many; D: TRBD1; V: TRBV7-9
DNA: TGTCCCAGCAGCGTAGATGACCAGGAGCAGTTCTTC; CDR3: CPSSVDDQEQFF; J: TRBJ2-1; size: .; D: .; V: TRBV9
DNA: TGTGCCAGCCCACCACCCACGGAGTCCTATGGCTACACCTTC; CDR3: CASPPPTESYGYTF; J: TRBJ1-2; size: .; D: .; V: TRBV5-1
DNA: TGTGCCAGCAGTGAATATTTAGGGTTGACGGAGGAGACCCAGTACTTC; CDR3: CASSEYLGLTEETQYF; J: TRBJ2-5; size: .; D: .; V: TRBV6-1
DNA: TGCACCAGCAGCTCTAGCGGGAGGCCCCCCTACGAGCAGTACTTC; CDR3: CTSSSSGRPPYEQYF; J: TRBJ2-7; size: few; D: TRBD2; V: TRBV5-1
DNA: TGTGCCAGTAGTATAGTGGGGCCTCCTTCGGGAGAGACCCAGTACTTC; CDR3: CASSIVGPPSGETQYF; J: TRBJ2-5; size: many; D: .; V: TRBV19
DNA: TGTGCCAGCACCCCCCACACTCCAGGCACAGGGTTGAATTCACCCCTCCACTTT; CDR3: CASTPHTPGTGLNSPLHF; J: TRBJ1-6; size: .; D: .; V: TRBV7-9
DNA: TGTGCCAGCAGCTTACGGGACGGAAGCACAGATACGCAGTATTTT; CDR3: CASSLRDGSTDTQYF; J: TRBJ2-3; size: many; D: .; V: TRBV7-2